These T cell receptor beta chains were read from a single sample in a study of T cells in Graves' hyperthyroidism and ophthalmopathy. MiXCR, run by TCRdb on the multiplex PCR reads, gives a single entry per CDR3 protein. The sample lists approximately 640,000 distinct CDR3 sequences; 40% to 55% were seen once. The sequenced sample was peripheral blood or thyroid tissue (not recorded which). These receptors originate from an adult man with Graves' disease, either hyperthyroidism or ophthalmopathy (not recorded which). Each CDR3 is given with its conserved first and last residue. Fields, in order: J gene, clone size, D gene, V gene, CDR3 protein, CDR3 DNA. A D gene is named only where the DNA matches it firmly. The size of a clone is reported for some rows only, either as once, few or many, or as a class for expanded clones.

TRBJ1-5	NA	NA	TRBV5-1	CASRQTDNQPQHF	TGCGCCAGCAGGCAGACGGATAATCAGCCCCAGCATTTT
TRBJ1-1	NA	TRBD1	TRBV10-1	CASRGMGRQGSEAFF	TGCGCCAGCAGAGGTATGGGGCGACAGGGGTCTGAAGCTTTCTTT
TRBJ2-7	NA	TRBD2	TRBV20-1	CSATRGTSGASSYEQYF	TGCAGTGCTACACGCGGGACTAGCGGGGCCAGCTCCTACGAGCAGTACTTC
TRBJ1-1	few	TRBD1	TRBV12-3/TRBV12-4	CASSEQGGINTEAFF	TGTGCCAGCAGTGAACAAGGGGGCATAAACACTGAAGCTTTCTTT
TRBJ2-2	NA	NA	TRBV2	CASSYDRTRGVNTGELFF	TGTGCCAGCAGCTACGACAGAACTAGGGGAGTAAACACCGGGGAGCTGTTTTTT
TRBJ2-5	NA	NA	TRBV20-1	CSASFSRGRETQYF	TGCAGTGCTAGCTTTTCCCGGGGGCGAGAGACCCAGTACTTC
TRBJ2-2	NA	NA	TRBV5-5	CASSLSAGAGELFF	TGTGCCAGCAGCTTGTCCGCAGGGGCAGGGGAGCTGTTTTTT
TRBJ2-5	NA	NA	TRBV20-1	CSARPGVNQETQYF	TGCAGTGCTAGACCCGGGGTGAACCAAGAGACCCAGTACTTC
TRBJ1-2	many	NA	TRBV10-1	CASSENSNYGYTF	TGCGCCAGCAGTGAGAACAGCAACTATGGCTACACCTTC
TRBJ1-3	many	NA	TRBV5-1	CASSLVGAAGNTIYF	TGCGCCAGCAGCTTGGTTGGGGCAGCGGGAAACACCATATATTTT
TRBJ2-2	once	NA	TRBV7-8	CASSLGRSGVYTGELFF	TGTGCCAGCAGCTTAGGGAGGTCGGGGGTCTACACCGGGGAGCTGTTTTTT
TRBJ1-3	many	NA	TRBV2	CASSEVGESSGNTIYF	TGTGCCAGCAGTGAAGTTGGGGAATCCTCTGGAAACACCATATATTTT
TRBJ2-7	many	TRBD1	TRBV7-9	CASSFGLTGGLYEQYF	TGTGCCAGCAGCTTCGGGTTGACAGGGGGCCTCTACGAGCAGTACTTC
TRBJ1-4	NA	NA	TRBV4-1	CASSQVFLVREKLFF	TGCGCCAGCAGCCAAGTTTTCTTGGTTCGGGAAAAACTGTTTTTT
TRBJ2-2	NA	TRBD2	TRBV2	CASSPPDGLAGGPGGELFF	TGTGCCAGCAGTCCTCCTGATGGACTAGCGGGGGGGCCTGGCGGGGAGCTGTTTTTT
TRBJ2-2	NA	TRBD2	TRBV20-1	CSAIDGREYTGELFF	TGCAGTGCTATAGATGGGCGGGAGTACACCGGGGAGCTGTTTTTT
TRBJ1-1	many	TRBD1	TRBV29-1	CSVVEGGAYSEAFF	TGCAGCGTTGTAGAAGGGGGCGCTTACTCTGAAGCTTTCTTT
TRBJ2-7	few	NA	TRBV2	CASSDGRTTSPYEQYF	TGTGCCAGCAGTGATGGGCGTACGACAAGTCCCTACGAGCAGTACTTC
TRBJ1-4	NA	TRBD1	TRBV15	CATSRGDRGLEKLFF	TGTGCCACCAGCAGAGGAGACAGGGGGCTCGAAAAACTGTTTTTT
TRBJ1-5	NA	NA	TRBV12-3/TRBV12-4	CASSLSDRNQPQHF	TGTGCCAGCAGTTTATCCGACAGGAATCAGCCCCAGCATTTT
TRBJ1-3	NA	TRBD1	TRBV5-4	CASSLRGLGNTIYF	TGTGCCAGCAGCTTAAGGGGGCTTGGAAACACCATATATTTT
TRBJ2-5	NA	NA	TRBV6-6	CASSYSSGSQETQYF	TGTGCCAGCAGTTACTCGTCTGGCAGCCAAGAGACCCAGTACTTC
TRBJ1-1	NA	NA	TRBV7-9	CASSLGGGHAFF	TGTGCCAGCAGCCTAGGGGGGGGACATGCTTTCTTT
TRBJ1-1	few	NA	TRBV25-1	CASSPNPGQNTEAFF	TGTGCCAGCTCACCGAATCCGGGACAGAACACTGAAGCTTTCTTT
TRBJ1-1	NA	TRBD1	TRBV7-2	CATRSSTGGMNTEAFF	TGTGCCACCAGGAGTTCAACAGGGGGCATGAACACTGAAGCTTTCTTT
TRBJ2-5	NA	TRBD1	TRBV25-1	CASSGFDMDRQEAQYF	TGTGCCAGCAGTGGCTTCGACATGGACAGGCAGGAGGCCCAGTACTTC
TRBJ2-5	few	TRBD2	TRBV20-1	CSATPLAGDQETQYF	TGCAGTGCTACCCCACTAGCGGGGGATCAAGAGACCCAGTACTTC
TRBJ1-6	many	NA	TRBV28	CASSLQPSPLHF	TGTGCCAGCAGTTTACAACCTTCACCCCTCCACTTT
TRBJ1-6	few	NA	TRBV7-2	CASSLDDNSPLHF	TGTGCCAGCAGTTTGGATGATAATTCACCCCTCCACTTT
TRBJ1-5	NA	NA	TRBV5-4	CASSQDIGTNQPQHF	TGTGCCAGCAGCCAAGACATTGGGACGAACCAGCCCCAGCATTTT
TRBJ1-4	NA	TRBD1	TRBV10-3	CAISERVRGRNEKLFF	TGTGCCATCAGTGAACGTGTCAGGGGGCGCAATGAAAAACTGTTTTTT
TRBJ2-5	NA	NA	TRBV15	CATSGGSGELYF	TGTGCCACCAGCGGGGGTTCAGGGGAGCTGTACTTC
TRBJ2-5	few	NA	TRBV24-1	CATSDLKLAGETQYF	TGTGCCACCAGTGATTTGAAACTAGCTGGGGAGACCCAGTACTTC
TRBJ2-2	NA	TRBD1	TRBV29-1	CSVERGQGDTGELFF	TGCAGCGTTGAACGGGGACAGGGTGACACCGGGGAGCTGTTTTTT
TRBJ2-5	NA	NA	TRBV7-8	CASSLGGVGAETQYF	TGTGCCAGCAGCTTAGGGGGGGTCGGGGCAGAGACCCAGTACTTC
TRBJ2-7	NA	NA	TRBV25-1	CASGGGGTYEQYF	TGTGCTAGCGGTGGGGGCGGAACCTACGAGCAGTACTTC
TRBJ1-5	few	TRBD1	TRBV19	CAWSQGQGSNQPQHF	TGTGCCTGGAGCCAGGGACAGGGCAGCAATCAGCCCCAGCATTTT
TRBJ1-3	many	NA	TRBV7-3	CASSPDYGNTIYF	TGTGCCAGCAGCCCTGACTATGGAAACACCATATATTTT
TRBJ2-5	many	NA	TRBV7-8	CASSVAGGDKETQYF	TGTGCCAGCAGTGTAGCAGGGGGGGACAAAGAGACCCAGTACTTC
TRBJ2-6	NA	NA	TRBV5-4	CASSWDGNTEAF	TGTGCCAGCAGCTGGGACGGGAACACTGAAGCTTTC
TRBJ1-6	few	TRBD1	TRBV4-1	CASSQHRGDQALHF	TGCGCCAGCAGCCAACACAGGGGGGACCAAGCCCTCCACTTT
TRBJ2-2	few	TRBD1	TRBV7-2	CASSRDRGRNTGELFF	TGTGCCAGCAGCCGGGACAGGGGACGGAACACCGGGGAGCTGTTTTTT
TRBJ1-5	few	NA	TRBV6-5	CASRALGHQPQHF	TGTGCCAGCAGGGCTCTGGGCCATCAGCCCCAGCATTTT
TRBJ1-1	many	NA	TRBV29-1	CSADLENTEAFF	TGCAGCGCAGATCTGGAGAACACTGAAGCTTTCTTT
TRBJ1-2	NA	TRBD1	TRBV2	CASRTGTGRQDISYGYTF	TGTGCCAGCAGAACAGGGACAGGGCGACAGGATATTTCCTATGGCTACACCTTC
TRBJ1-2	many	TRBD1	TRBV7-8	CASSSTGGYGYTF	TGTGCCAGCAGCTCGACAGGGGGCTATGGCTACACCTTC
TRBJ1-5	NA	TRBD1	TRBV5-5	CASSQDRGTASNQPQHF	TGTGCCAGCAGCCAAGATCGCGGGACAGCTAGCAATCAGCCCCAGCATTTT
TRBJ1-2	NA	NA	TRBV6-1	CATAKLAGTGGGYTF	TGTGCCACCGCCAAGCTTGCAGGGACCGGGGGCGGCTACACCTTC
TRBJ2-2	NA	NA	TRBV7-2	CASSLADRGLFF	TGTGCCAGCAGCTTAGCGGACCGGGGGCTGTTTTTT
TRBJ1-6	NA	NA	TRBV2	CASRSHRVTGSPLHF	TGTGCCAGCAGATCACACAGGGTGACTGGCTCACCCCTCCACTTT
TRBJ1-2	NA	NA	TRBV28	CASSFPGRYGYTF	TGTGCCAGCAGTTTTCCGGGACGCTATGGCTACACCTTC
TRBJ2-7	NA	NA	TRBV18	CASSFRDDEQYF	TGTGCCAGCTCATTCCGGGACGACGAGCAGTACTTC
TRBJ1-6	few	NA	TRBV19	CASTTGAYNSPLHF	TGTGCCAGTACAACCGGGGCATATAATTCACCCCTCCACTTT